The next 7 T cell receptor beta chains were all read from a single sample in a study of T cell responses to AZD1222 COVID-19 vaccine. The repertoire was sequenced with immunoSEQ multiplex PCR; TCRdb's copy has only in-frame clones and lacks some. This table holds 75,000 to 100,000 clones, 90% found once. The source material was peripheral blood, sampled on day 0 of AZD1222 vaccination. These receptors all stem from an adult in good health.

The chain combines TRBV5-4 with TRBJ2-4; perhaps TRBD2 as D (6 bases). The CDR3 is 14 amino acids. The germline V and J ends were trimmed by 4 bases and 3 bases, with 11 bases remaining between them. Germline V gene sequence: CDR1 SGHNT, CDR2 YYREEE (reference sequence). CDR3 residues: CASSTWGGKNIQYF. The CDR3, as DNA: TGTGCCAGCAGCACGTGGGGAGGCAAAAACATTCAGTACTTC.

The chain uses TRBV5-1 and TRBJ2-7; 9 nucleotides line up with TRBD2. Germline CDR1 is SGHRS and CDR2 is YFSETQ. CDR3 size: 18 residues. V lost 0 bases and J lost 0; bases outside the gene matches: 10. CDR3 amino acids: CASSLDWGGRASSYEQYF. Here the CDR3 DNA reads TGCGCCAGCAGCTTGGATTGGGGCGGGAGGGCCAGCTCCTACGAGCAGTACTTC.

Details on this clone: Relative to the germline gene, one junction end is altered; a read error may explain this. The V and J genes are TRBV7-2 and TRBJ2-3; 16 bases line up with TRBD2. Per the germline V gene, CDR1 is SGHTA and CDR2 is FQGNSA. The CDR3 is 15 amino acids. CDR3 loop: CASTLPGTSGRAAHF. The CDR3 coding sequence is TGTGCCAGCACCCTCCCCGGGACTAGCGGGAGGGCCGCGCATTTT.

The V and J genes are TRBV2 and TRBJ1-1, with unresolved D. The CDR3 runs to 13 residues. Per germline, CDR1 SNHLY and CDR2 FYNNEI. Trimming removed 6 bases from V and 7 bases from J, with 15 bases in between. In DNA, the CDR3 is TGTGCCAGCAGCGTCGAACCGTATAGTGAAGCTTTCTTT. It encodes CASSVEPYSEAFF.

The V call is TRBV4-3, the J call TRBJ2-5; the match to TRBD2 covers 10 bases. Trimming cost V 0 bases and J 5 bases; bases outside gene matches: 3. The CDR3 totals 15 residues. Germline V gene sequence: CDR1 LGHNA, CDR2 YSLEER. CDR3 in amino acids: CASSQEGAGGETQYF. The CDR3 nucleotides read TGCGCCAGCAGCCAAGAGGGAGCGGGAGGGGAGACCCAGTACTTC.

This clone was seen only a few times. The chain combines TRBV30 with TRBJ2-7, with D unresolved. The CDR3 length is 12 residues. V lost 2 bases to trimming and J lost 6 bases, with 11 bases between them. Germline CDR1 is GTSNPN and CDR2 is SVGIG (reference sequence). The chain's CDR3 is CAWSSPTREQYF. CDR3 nucleotides: TGTGCCTGGAGTTCTCCCACCCGCGAGCAGTACTTC.

The genes are TRBV28 and TRBJ1-2; TRBD1 matches 8 bases. The CDR3 runs 15 residues. From germline, CDR1 is MDHEN and CDR2 SYDVKM. The V segment lost 5 bases and the J segment 5 bases; nucleotides outside the gene matches: 10. The CDR3 region is CASSLATGEGYGYTF. CDR3 DNA: TGTGCCAGCAGTCTCGCGACAGGGGAAGGTTATGGCTACACCTTC.